This T cell receptor beta chain is drawn from a study of CD4 T cells in relation to SARS-CoV-2 and coronaviruses. Unexposed donor CD4+ T cells date from about 2011-2019, before the COVID-19 pandemic. Method: immunoSEQ multiplex PCR; TCRdb's copy keeps in-frame clones and lacks some. The sample has 68,000 or so clones; over 85% are singletons. In regard to this clone: Its antigen is undetermined.

Whole-study findings and limits: No crossreactivity against non-spike viral proteins was tested here.

V gave up 4 bases and J gave up 7 bases, with 19 bases separating them. Germline CDR1 is LGHDT and CDR2 is YNNKEL (reference sequence). The length of the CDR3 is 15 residues. The sequenced sample consisted of naive CD4+ T cells from PBMCs. Specified subset: naive CD4+ T cells isolated by negative enrichment. This receptor was identified in a human donor in good health. The V and J genes are TRBV3-1 (or the pseudogene TRBV3-2) and TRBJ2-5, with D possibly being TRBD2 (8 bases). CDR3 bases: TGTGCCAGCAGCCCCAGGGACAGCGGGAGAGGGACCCAGTACTTC. Translated, it gives CASSPRDSGRGTQYF.